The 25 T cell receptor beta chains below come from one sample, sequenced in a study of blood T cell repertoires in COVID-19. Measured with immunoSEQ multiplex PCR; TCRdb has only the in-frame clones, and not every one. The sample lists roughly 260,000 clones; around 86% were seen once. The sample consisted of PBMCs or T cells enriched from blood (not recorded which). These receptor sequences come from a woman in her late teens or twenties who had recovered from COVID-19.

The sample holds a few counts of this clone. The CDR3 spells CASSQGGNNSPLHF. DNA for the CDR3: TGCGCCAGCAGCCAGGGGGGAAATAATTCACCCCTCCACTTT. V and J are TRBV10-1 and TRBJ1-6, with 7 nucleotides matching TRBD1. Germline CDR1 is WNHNN and CDR2 is SYGVQD (reference sequence). After removal of 6 bases from V and 5 bases from J, the junction contained 4 bases not matched to a gene. This CDR3 contains 14 residues.

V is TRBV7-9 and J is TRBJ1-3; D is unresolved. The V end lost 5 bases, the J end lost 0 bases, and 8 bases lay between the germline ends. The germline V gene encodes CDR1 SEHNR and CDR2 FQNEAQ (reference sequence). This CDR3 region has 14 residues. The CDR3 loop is CASSQVYSGNTIYF. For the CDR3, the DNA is TGTGCCAGCAGCCAGGTCTACTCTGGAAACACCATATATTTT.

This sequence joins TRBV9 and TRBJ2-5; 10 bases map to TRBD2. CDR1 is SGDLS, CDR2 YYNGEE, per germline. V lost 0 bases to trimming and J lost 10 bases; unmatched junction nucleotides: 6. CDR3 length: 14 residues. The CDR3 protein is CASSVASGSWDQYF. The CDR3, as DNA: TGTGCCAGCAGCGTAGCTAGCGGGAGCTGGGACCAGTACTTC.

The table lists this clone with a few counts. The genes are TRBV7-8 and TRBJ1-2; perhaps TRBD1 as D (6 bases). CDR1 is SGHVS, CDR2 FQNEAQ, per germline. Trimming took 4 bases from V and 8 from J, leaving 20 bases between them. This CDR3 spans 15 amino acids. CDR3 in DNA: TGTGCCAGCAGCTCCACCGTACCCAGGGGCGGAGGCTACACCTTC. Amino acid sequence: CASSSTVPRGGGYTF.

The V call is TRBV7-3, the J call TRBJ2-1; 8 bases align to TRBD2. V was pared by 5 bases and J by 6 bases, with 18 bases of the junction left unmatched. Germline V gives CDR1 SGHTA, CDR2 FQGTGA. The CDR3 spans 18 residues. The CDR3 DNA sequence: TGTGCCAGCAGCCCATTCCCCGAGCGGGAGTTTTTCCCCAATGAGCAGTTCTTC. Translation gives CASSPFPEREFFPNEQFF.

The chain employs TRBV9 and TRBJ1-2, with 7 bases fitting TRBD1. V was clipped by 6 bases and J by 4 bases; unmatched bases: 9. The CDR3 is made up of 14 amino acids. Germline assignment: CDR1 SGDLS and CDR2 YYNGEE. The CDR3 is CASTPLDRVYGYTF. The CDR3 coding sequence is TGTGCCAGCACCCCCCTCGACAGGGTCTATGGCTACACCTTC.

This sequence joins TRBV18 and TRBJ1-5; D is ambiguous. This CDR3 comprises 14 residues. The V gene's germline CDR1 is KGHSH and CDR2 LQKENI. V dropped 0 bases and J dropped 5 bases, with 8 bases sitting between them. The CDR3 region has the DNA TGTGCCAGCTCACCACCAGGAGAGGATCAGCCCCAGCATTTT. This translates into CASSPPGEDQPQHF.

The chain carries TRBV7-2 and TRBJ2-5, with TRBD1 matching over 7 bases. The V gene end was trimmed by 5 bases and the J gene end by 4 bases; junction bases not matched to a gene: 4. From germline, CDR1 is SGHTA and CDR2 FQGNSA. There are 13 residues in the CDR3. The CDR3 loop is CASSRQGGETQYF. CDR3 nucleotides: TGTGCCAGCAGCAGACAGGGTGGAGAGACCCAGTACTTC.

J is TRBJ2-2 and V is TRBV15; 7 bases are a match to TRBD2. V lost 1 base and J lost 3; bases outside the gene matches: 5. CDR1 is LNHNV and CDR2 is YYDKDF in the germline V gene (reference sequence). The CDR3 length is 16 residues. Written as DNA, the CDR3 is TGTGCCACCAGCAGAGGACGGCTAGCGGACACCGGGGAGCTGTTTTTT. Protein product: CATSRGRLADTGELFF.

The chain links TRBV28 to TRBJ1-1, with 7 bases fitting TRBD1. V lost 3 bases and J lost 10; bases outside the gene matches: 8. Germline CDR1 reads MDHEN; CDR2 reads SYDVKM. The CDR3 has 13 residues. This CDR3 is CASSLARGAGAFF. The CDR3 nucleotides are TGTGCCAGCAGTTTGGCCAGGGGGGCGGGAGCTTTCTTT.

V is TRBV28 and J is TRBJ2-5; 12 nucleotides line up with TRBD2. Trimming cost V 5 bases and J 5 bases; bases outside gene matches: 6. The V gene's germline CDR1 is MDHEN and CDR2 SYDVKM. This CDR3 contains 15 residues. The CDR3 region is CASSRLAGVRETQYF. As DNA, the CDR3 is TGTGCCAGCAGTCGACTAGCGGGAGTCAGGGAGACCCAGTACTTC.

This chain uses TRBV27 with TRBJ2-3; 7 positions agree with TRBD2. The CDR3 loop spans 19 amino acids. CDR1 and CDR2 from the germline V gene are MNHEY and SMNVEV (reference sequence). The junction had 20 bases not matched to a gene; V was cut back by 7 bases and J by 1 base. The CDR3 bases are TGTGCCAGCACTTCCCTGGTTTCTCGGGCTAGCGGCCGCACAGATACGCAGTATTTT. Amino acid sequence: CASTSLVSRASGRTDTQYF.

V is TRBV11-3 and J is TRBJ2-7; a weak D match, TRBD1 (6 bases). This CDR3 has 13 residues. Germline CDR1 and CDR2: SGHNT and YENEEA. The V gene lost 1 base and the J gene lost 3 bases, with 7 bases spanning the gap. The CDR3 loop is CASSLGQDYEQYF. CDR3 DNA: TGTGCCAGCAGCTTAGGACAGGACTACGAGCAGTACTTC.

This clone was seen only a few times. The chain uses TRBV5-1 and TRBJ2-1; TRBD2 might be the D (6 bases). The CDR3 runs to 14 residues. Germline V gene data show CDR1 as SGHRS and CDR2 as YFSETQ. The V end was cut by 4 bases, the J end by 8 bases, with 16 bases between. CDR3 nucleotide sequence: TGCGCCAGCAGCAGAGGACCCTCGGGGGATGAGCAGTTCTTC. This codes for CASSRGPSGDEQFF.

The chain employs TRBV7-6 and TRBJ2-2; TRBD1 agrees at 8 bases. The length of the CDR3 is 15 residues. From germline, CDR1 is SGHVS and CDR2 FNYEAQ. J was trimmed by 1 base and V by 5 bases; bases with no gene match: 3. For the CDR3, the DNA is TGTGCCAGCAGCACCAGGGGGCGGAACACCGGGGAGCTGTTTTTT. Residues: CASSTRGRNTGELFF.

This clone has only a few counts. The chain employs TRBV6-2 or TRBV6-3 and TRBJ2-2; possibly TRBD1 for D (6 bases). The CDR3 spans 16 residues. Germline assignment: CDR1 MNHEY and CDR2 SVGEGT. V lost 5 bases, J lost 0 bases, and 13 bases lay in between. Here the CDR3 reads CASSPPGAANTGELFF. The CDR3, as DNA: TGTGCCAGCAGTCCCCCAGGGGCCGCGAACACCGGGGAGCTGTTTTTT.

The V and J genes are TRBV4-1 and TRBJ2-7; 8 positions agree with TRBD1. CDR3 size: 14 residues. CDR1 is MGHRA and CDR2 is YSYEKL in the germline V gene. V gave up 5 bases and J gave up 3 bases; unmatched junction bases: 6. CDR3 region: CASSTGQEYYEQYF. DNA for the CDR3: TGCGCCAGCAGCACGGGACAGGAATACTACGAGCAGTACTTC.

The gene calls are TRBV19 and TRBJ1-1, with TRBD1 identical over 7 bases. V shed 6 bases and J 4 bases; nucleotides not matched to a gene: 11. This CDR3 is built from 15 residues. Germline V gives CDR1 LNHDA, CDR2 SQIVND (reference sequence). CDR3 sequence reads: CASSTTIQGLTEAFF. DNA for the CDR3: TGTGCCAGTAGCACTACGATACAGGGGCTCACTGAAGCTTTCTTT. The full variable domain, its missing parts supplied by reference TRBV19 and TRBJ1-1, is DGGITQSPKYLFRKEGQNVTLSCEQNLNHDAMYWYRQDPGQGLRLIYYSQIVNDFQKGDIAEGYSVSREKKESFPLTVTSAQKNPTAFYLCASSTTIQGLTEAFFGQGTRLTVV.

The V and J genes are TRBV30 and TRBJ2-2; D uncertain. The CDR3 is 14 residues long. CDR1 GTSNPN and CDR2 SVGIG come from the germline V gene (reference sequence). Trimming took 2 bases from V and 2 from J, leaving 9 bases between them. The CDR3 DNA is TGTGCCTGGAGTCGGCAGGCCAACACCGGGGAGCTGTTTTTT. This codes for CAWSRQANTGELFF.

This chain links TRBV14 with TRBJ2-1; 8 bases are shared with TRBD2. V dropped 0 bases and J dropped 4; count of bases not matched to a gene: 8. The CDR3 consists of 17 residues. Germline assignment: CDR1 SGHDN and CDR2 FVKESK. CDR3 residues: CASSQDLRGAEYNEQFF. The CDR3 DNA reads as TGTGCCAGCAGCCAAGATTTGCGGGGGGCGGAGTACAATGAGCAGTTCTTC.

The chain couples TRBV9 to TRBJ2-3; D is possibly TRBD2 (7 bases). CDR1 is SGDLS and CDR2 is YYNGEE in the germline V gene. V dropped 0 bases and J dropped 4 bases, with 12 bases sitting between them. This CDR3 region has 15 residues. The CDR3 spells CASSVEVRGPDTQYF. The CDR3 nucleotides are TGTGCCAGCAGCGTAGAGGTGCGGGGGCCAGATACGCAGTATTTT.

In nucleotides, the CDR3 is TGTGCCAGCAGCTTAGACGGACTAGCGGGAAGCACAGATACGCAGTATTTT. Its protein is CASSLDGLAGSTDTQYF. The chain links TRBV13 to TRBJ2-3; 12 bases match TRBD2. Germline CDR1 and CDR2: PRHDT and FYEKMQ (reference sequence). Losses at the gene ends were 1 base for V and 0 bases for J; bases not matched to a gene: 2. This CDR3 spans 17 amino acids.

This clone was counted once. The CDR3 DNA is TGCGCCAGCAGCCAAGGACTAGCCTCCTACGAGCAGTACTTC. Translated: CASSQGLASYEQYF. This chain connects TRBV4-3 to TRBJ2-7; 7 nucleotides agree with TRBD2. J gave up 0 bases and V 1 base, and 0 bases lay outside the gene matches. The CDR3 sequence is 14 residues long. CDR1 LGHNA and CDR2 YSLEER come from the germline V gene.

CDR3 nucleotide sequence: TGTGCCACCTTGAGGGGGCCCCTCTACGAGCAGTACTTC. Its protein is CATLRGPLYEQYF. The chain has TRBV5-8 and TRBJ2-7; 7 bases agree with TRBD1. CDR1 SGHTS and CDR2 YDEGEE come from the germline V gene. Trimming at V came to 9 bases and at J to 3 bases, leaving 9 bases not matched to a gene. The CDR3 spans 13 residues.

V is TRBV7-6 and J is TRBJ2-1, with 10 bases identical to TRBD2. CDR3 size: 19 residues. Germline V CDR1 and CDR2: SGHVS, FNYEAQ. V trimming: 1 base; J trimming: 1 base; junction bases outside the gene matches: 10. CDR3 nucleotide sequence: TGTGCCAGCAGCTTAGGAGGAGCGGGAGGGCCCAGATCCTACAATGAGCAGTTCTTC. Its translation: CASSLGGAGGPRSYNEQFF.